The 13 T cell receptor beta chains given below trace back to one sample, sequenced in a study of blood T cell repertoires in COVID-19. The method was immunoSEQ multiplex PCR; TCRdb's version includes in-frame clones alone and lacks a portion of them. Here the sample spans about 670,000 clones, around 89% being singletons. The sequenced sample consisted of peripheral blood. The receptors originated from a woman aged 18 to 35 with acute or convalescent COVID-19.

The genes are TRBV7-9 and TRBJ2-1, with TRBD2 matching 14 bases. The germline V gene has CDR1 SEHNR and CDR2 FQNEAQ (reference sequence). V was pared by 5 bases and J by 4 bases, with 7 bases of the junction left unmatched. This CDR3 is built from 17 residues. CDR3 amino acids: CASSRWTSGGQYNEQFF. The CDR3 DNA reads TGTGCCAGCAGCCGATGGACTAGCGGGGGGCAGTACAATGAGCAGTTCTTC.

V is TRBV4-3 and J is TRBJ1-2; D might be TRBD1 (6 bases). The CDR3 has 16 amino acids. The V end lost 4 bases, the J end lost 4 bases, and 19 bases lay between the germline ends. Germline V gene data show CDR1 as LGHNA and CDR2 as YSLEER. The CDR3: CASSLTASGGGYGYTF. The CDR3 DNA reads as TGCGCCAGCAGCCTCACAGCATCGGGGGGCGGCTATGGCTACACCTTC.

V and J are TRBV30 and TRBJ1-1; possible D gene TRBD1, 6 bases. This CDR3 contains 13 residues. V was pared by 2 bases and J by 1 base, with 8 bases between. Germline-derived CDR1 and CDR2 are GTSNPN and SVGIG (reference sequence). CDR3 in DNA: TGTGCCTGGAGTCAGGGGTGGAACACTGAAGCTTTCTTT. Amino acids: CAWSQGWNTEAFF.

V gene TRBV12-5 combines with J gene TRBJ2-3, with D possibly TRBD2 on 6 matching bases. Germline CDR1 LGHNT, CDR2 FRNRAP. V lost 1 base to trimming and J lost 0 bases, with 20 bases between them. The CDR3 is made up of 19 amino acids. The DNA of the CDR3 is TGTGCTAGTGGTTTGGCCGGGAAGAGCGGGTCCGTTAGCACAGATACGCAGTATTTT. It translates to CASGLAGKSGSVSTDTQYF.

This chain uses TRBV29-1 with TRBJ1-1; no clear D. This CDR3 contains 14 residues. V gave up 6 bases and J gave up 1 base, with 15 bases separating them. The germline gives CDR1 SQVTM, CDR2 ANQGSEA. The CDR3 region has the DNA TGCAGCGTCGCCGCGAACGCAGGGAACACTGAAGCTTTCTTT. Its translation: CSVAANAGNTEAFF.

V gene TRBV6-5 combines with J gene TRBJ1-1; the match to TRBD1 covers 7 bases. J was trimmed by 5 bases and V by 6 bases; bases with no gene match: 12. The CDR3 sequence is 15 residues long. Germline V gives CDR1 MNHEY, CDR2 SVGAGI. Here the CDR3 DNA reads TGTGCCAGCAGGGCCGGACAGGCCCGGGGGACTGAAGCTTTCTTT. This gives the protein CASRAGQARGTEAFF.

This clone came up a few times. The DNA for the CDR3 is TGTGCCAGCAGCTTGGGGACAGGGGGCAAGGGCTACACCTTC. It encodes CASSLGTGGKGYTF. The chain carries TRBV13 and TRBJ1-2; 12 bases line up with TRBD1. The CDR3 consists of 14 residues. V dropped 3 bases and J dropped 8; count of bases not matched to a gene: 4. Germline assignment: CDR1 PRHDT and CDR2 FYEKMQ (reference sequence).

The CDR3 nucleotides are TGCGCCAGCAGCCCCCTGCCCCGGAGGAATGAAAAACTGTTTTTT. The encoded protein is CASSPLPRRNEKLFF. V gene TRBV5-1 combines with J gene TRBJ1-4; no definite D call. The CDR3 length is 15 residues. Germline values: CDR1 SGHRS, CDR2 YFSETQ. The V end lost 4 bases, the J end lost 5 bases, and 15 bases lay between the germline ends.

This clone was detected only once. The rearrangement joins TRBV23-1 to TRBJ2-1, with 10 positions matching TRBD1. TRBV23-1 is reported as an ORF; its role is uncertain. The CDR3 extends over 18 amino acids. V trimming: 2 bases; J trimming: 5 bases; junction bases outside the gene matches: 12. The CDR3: CASSQPNPGQGRNNEQFF. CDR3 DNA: TGCGCCAGCAGTCAACCAAACCCGGGACAGGGGAGGAACAATGAGCAGTTCTTC.

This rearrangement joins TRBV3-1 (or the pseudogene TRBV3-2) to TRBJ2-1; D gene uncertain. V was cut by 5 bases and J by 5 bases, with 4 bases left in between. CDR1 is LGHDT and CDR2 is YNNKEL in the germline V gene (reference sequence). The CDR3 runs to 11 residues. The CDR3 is CASSSNNEQFF. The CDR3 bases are TGTGCCAGCAGCTCAAACAATGAGCAGTTCTTC.

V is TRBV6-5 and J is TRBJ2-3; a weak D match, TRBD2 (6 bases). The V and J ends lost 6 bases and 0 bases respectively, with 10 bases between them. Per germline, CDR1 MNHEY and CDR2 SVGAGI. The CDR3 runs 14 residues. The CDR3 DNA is TGTGCCAGCAGGCGGGGACCTAGCACAGATACGCAGTATTTT. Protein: CASRRGPSTDTQYF.

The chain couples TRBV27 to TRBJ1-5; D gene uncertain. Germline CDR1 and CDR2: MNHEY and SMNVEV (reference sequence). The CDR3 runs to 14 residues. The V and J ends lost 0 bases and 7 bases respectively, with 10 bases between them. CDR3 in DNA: TGTGCCAGCAGTTTATCCATTGGGAGCCAGCCCCAGCATTTT. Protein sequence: CASSLSIGSQPQHF.

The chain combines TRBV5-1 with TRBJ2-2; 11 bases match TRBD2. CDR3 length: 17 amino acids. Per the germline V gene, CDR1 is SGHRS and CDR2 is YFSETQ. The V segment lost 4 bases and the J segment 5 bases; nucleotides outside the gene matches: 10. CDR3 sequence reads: CASSRLAGSSRTGELFF. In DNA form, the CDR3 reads TGCGCCAGCAGCCGACTAGCGGGATCCTCGAGAACCGGGGAGCTGTTTTTT. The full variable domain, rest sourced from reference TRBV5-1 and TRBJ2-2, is KAGVTQTPRYLIKTRGQQVTLSCSPISGHRSVSWYQQTPGQGLQFLFEYFSETQRNKGNFPGRFSGRQFSNSRSEMNVSTLELGDSALYLCASSRLAGSSRTGELFFGEGSRLTVL.